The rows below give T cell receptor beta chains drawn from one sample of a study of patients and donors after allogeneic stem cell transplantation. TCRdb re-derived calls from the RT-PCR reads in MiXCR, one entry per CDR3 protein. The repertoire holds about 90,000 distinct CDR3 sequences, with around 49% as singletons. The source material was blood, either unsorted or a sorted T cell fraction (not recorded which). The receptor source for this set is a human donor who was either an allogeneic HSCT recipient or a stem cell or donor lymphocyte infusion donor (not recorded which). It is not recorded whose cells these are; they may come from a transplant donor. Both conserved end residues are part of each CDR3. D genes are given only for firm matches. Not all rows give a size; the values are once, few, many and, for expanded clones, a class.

CASSYSNWENTEAFF	TGTGCCAGCAGTTACTCGAATTGGGAGAACACTGAAGCTTTCTTT	TRBJ1-1	-	TRBV6-5	15	-
CSARPSKQRRDTEAFF	TGCAGTGCTAGACCCTCCAAGCAGAGGAGGGACACTGAAGCTTTCTTT	TRBJ1-1	-	TRBV20-1	16	-
CATTGSNYGYTF	TGTGCCACCACAGGTTCTAACTATGGCTACACCTTC	TRBJ1-2	-	TRBV28	12	-
CASSYSPGGNYGYTF	TGTGCCAGCAGTTACTCGCCGGGTGGGAACTATGGCTACACCTTC	TRBJ1-2	-	TRBV6-5	15	-
CAISAQTGTGLFTEAFF	TGTGCCATCAGTGCCCAGACAGGGACTGGGCTGTTCACTGAAGCTTTCTTT	TRBJ1-1	few	TRBV10-3	17	TRBD1
CSASASTVPSYGYTF	TGCAGTGCTTCAGCATCGACCGTACCGTCCTATGGCTACACCTTC	TRBJ1-2	-	TRBV20-1	15	-
CASSLKAVNTGELFF	TGCGCCAGCAGCCTGAAAGCGGTGAACACCGGGGAGCTGTTTTTT	TRBJ2-2	-	TRBV5-1	15	-
CASSLAESLNTEAFF	TGTGCCAGCAGCTTAGCGGAAAGCTTGAACACTGAAGCTTTCTTT	TRBJ1-1	-	TRBV7-9	15	-
CASSSSYDRDRVNSPLHF	TGTGCCAGCAGTTCAAGTTACGACCGGGACAGGGTAAATTCACCCCTCCACTTT	TRBJ1-6	-	TRBV12-3/TRBV12-4	18	TRBD1
CASSYSRTIRYEQYF	TGTGCCAGCAGTTACTCGCGTACTATCCGCTACGAGCAGTACTTC	TRBJ2-7	-	TRBV6-5	15	-
CASRLAGEEVNEQFF	TGTGCCAGCAGGTTAGCGGGAGAGGAGGTAAATGAGCAGTTCTTC	TRBJ2-1	-	TRBV5-6	15	TRBD2